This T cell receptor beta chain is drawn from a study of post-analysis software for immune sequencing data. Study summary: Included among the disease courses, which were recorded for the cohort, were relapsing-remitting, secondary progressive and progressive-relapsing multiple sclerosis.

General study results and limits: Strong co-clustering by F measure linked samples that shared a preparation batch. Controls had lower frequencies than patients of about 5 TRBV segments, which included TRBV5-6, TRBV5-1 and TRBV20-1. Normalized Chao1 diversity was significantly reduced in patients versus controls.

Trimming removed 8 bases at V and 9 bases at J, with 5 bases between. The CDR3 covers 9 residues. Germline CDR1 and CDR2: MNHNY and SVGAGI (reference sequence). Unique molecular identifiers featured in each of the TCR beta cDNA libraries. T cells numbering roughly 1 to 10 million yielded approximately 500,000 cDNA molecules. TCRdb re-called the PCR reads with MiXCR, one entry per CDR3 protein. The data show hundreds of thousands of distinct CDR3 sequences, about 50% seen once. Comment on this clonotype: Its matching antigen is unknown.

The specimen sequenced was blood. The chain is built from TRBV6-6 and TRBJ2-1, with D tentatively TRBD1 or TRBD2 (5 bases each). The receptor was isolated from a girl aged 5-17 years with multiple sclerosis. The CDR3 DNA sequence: TGTGCCAGCGGGGGTGAGCAGTTCTTC. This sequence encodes CASGGEQFF.